One sample yielded the 9 T cell receptor beta chains listed below, sequenced in a study of shared clonotypes between healthy human individuals. Some clones are missing from TCRdb's copy, which holds only in-frame ones; the method was immunoSEQ multiplex PCR. The sample records around 95,000 clones, around half being singletons. The sequenced sample consisted of PBMCs. The receptors stem from a middle-aged woman in good health. Some clones in this sample may be carry-over from other donors' samples.

The V gene is TRBV29-1, the J gene TRBJ2-7; 9 bases agree with TRBD1. Germline V gives CDR1 SQVTM, CDR2 ANQGSEA. There are 15 residues in the CDR3. Trimming took 0 bases from V and 3 from J; bases not matched to a gene: 6. The DNA for the CDR3 is TGCAGCGTTGAAGATCGTAGGGACAGGGACTACGAGCAGTACTTC. Translated, it gives CSVEDRRDRDYEQYF.

J is TRBJ1-5 and V is TRBV5-1; the D is unclear. The CDR3 contains 13 residues. The germline V gene encodes CDR1 SGHRS and CDR2 YFSETQ. With 5 bases removed from V and 5 bases from J, the gap between germline ends came to 11 bases. DNA of the CDR3: TGCGCCAGCAGTTCGTCCGGCGATCAGCCCCAGCATTTT. It yields the protein CASSSSGDQPQHF.

This chain links TRBV27 with TRBJ2-1, with 8 positions matching TRBD2. Germline-derived CDR1 and CDR2 are MNHEY and SMNVEV (reference sequence). Trimming cost V 6 bases and J 9 bases; bases outside gene matches: 10. This CDR3 has 14 residues. The CDR3 DNA reads TGTGCCAGCAGCTTTAGCGGGACCCTCGGTGAGCAGTTCTTC. Translation gives CASSFSGTLGEQFF.

The CDR3 DNA follows: TGTGCCAGCAGTGCGAGGGGCTCCCAAGAGACCCAGTACTTC. Protein sequence: CASSARGSQETQYF. The chain has TRBV25-1 and TRBJ2-5; D may match TRBD1 or TRBD2 (5 bases each). Germline CDR1 MGHDK, CDR2 SYGVNS. Trimming took off 4 bases at V and 1 base at J, with 10 bases between the two ends. The CDR3 runs to 14 residues.

The chain employs TRBV28 and TRBJ1-6; 7 bases line up with TRBD1. Germline V gene data show CDR1 as MDHEN and CDR2 as SYDVKM. Germline trimming cut 2 bases from V and 9 bases from J; bases unmatched to any gene: 7. The CDR3 totals 15 residues. The chain's CDR3 is CASSLRQGLGSPLHF. The DNA for the CDR3 is TGTGCCAGCAGTTTAAGACAGGGTTTGGGTTCACCCCTCCACTTT.

The V and J genes are TRBV27 and TRBJ2-7, with 9 positions matching TRBD1. Germline CDR1 reads MNHEY; CDR2 reads SMNVEV (reference sequence). This CDR3 is built from 12 residues. V shed 8 bases, J shed 2 bases, and the junction held 1 base outside the gene matches. CDR3 bases: TGTGCCAGCGGGACAGGGACCTACGAGCAGTACTTC. The encoded protein is CASGTGTYEQYF.

A word on this clone: This may be a read error: a much more frequent sequence differs by one nucleotide. The rearrangement uses TRBV19 and TRBJ1-1; D perhaps matches TRBD1 (5 bases). The CDR3 is 15 amino acids. Looked up from germline, CDR1 is LNHDA and CDR2 is SQIVND (reference sequence). The CDR3 coding sequence is TGTGCCAGTAGTACCTACGGGACGGAGAACACTGATGCTTTCTTT. This encodes CASSTYGTENTDAFF.

This clone has just a few counts. The chain uses TRBV28 and TRBJ1-4, with D unresolved. Germline V CDR1 and CDR2: MDHEN, SYDVKM. The germline V and J ends were trimmed by 2 bases and 3 bases, with 7 bases remaining between them. The CDR3 length is 14 residues. The CDR3: CASSLVSPNEKLFF. In nucleotides, the CDR3 is TGTGCCAGCAGTTTAGTCTCCCCTAATGAAAAACTGTTTTTT.

Note on this clone: A single base is all that separates this from a far larger clone, so a read error is likely. This chain links TRBV28 with TRBJ1-2; maybe TRBD1 (6 bases). The CDR3 length is 12 residues. V gave up 10 bases and J gave up 3 bases, with 12 bases separating them. Looked up from germline, CDR1 is MDHEN and CDR2 is SYDVKM. The CDR3 DNA follows: TGTGCCAACAGGGCAGGGGACTATGGCTACACCTTC. It encodes CANRAGDYGYTF.